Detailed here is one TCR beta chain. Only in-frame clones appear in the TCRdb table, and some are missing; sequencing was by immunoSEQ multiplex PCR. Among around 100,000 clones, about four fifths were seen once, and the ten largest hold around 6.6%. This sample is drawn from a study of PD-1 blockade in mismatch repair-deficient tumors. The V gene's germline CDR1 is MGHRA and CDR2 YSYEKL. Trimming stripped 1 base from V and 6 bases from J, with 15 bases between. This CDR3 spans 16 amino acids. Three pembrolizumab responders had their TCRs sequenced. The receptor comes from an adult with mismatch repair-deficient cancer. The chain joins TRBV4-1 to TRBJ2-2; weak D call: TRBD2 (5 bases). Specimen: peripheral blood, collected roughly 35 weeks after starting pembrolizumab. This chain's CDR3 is CASSQGLLLSPGELFF. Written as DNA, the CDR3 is TGCGCCAGCAGCCAAGGACTATTGCTTAGTCCCGGGGAGCTGTTTTTT.